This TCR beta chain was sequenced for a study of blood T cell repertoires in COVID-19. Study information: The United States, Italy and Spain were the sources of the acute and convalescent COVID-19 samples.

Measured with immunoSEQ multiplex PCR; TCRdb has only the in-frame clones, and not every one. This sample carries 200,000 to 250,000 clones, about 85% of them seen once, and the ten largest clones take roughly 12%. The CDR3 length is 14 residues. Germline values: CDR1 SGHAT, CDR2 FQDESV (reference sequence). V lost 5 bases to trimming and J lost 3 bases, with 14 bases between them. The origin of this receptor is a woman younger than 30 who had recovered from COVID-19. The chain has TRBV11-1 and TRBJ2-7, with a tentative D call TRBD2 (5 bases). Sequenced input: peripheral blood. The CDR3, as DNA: TGTGCCAGCAGCCGAGGACTTAACAGCTACGAGCAGTACTTC. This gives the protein CASSRGLNSYEQYF.